A single sample gave rise to the 11 T cell receptor beta chains below, sequenced in a study of shared T cell receptors in the human thymus (dated by TCRdb to the early 2020s). Libraries came from the immunoSEQ multiplex PCR assay. The clones in this table, taken by TCRdb from immuneACCESS, are in-frame only. Not every clone is retained; where verified, under half of the shortfall comes from an unresolved V gene, and the cause of the rest is unknown. The sample data list about 660,000 clones, and 88% of these were observed just once. The top ten constitute approximately 0.011% of the sample. Separately, the same data were catalogued under a study of human thymus T cells.

Material: thymocytes. The origin of the receptors is a boy under two years old with a congenital heart defect. Donor details come from another sample of the same person, matched by shared clones.

The V call is TRBV28, the J call TRBJ2-7, with 10 bases aligning to TRBD2. This CDR3 region has 15 residues. V shed 5 bases and J 4 bases; nucleotides not matched to a gene: 8. Germline V gene lookup returns CDR1 MDHEN and CDR2 SYDVKM. The CDR3 is CASSNEASGSYEQYF. CDR3 nucleotides: TGTGCCAGCAGTAACGAGGCTAGCGGGAGTTACGAGCAGTACTTC.

The chain has TRBV28 and TRBJ1-1; 9 bases map to TRBD1. Unmatched junction bases numbered 10, after V lost 7 bases and J lost 4 bases. Germline loops: CDR1 MDHEN, CDR2 SYDVKM. CDR3 size: 15 residues. CDR3 sequence: CASTNLLTGGTEAFF. The DNA of the CDR3 is TGTGCCAGCACTAACTTACTGACAGGGGGCACTGAAGCTTTCTTT.

The chain uses TRBV6-5 and TRBJ2-1, with no clear D. CDR1 is MNHEY, CDR2 SVGAGI, per germline. This CDR3 is 16 amino acids long. Trimming took off 0 bases at V and 0 bases at J, with 9 bases between the two ends. The CDR3: CASSYSPFSSYNEQFF. The CDR3 DNA sequence: TGTGCCAGCAGTTACTCGCCGTTTAGCTCCTACAATGAGCAGTTCTTC.

This chain links TRBV7-6 with TRBJ1-2, with 9 positions matching TRBD1. Germline values: CDR1 SGHVS, CDR2 FNYEAQ. The CDR3 loop spans 18 amino acids. Losses at the gene ends were 1 base for V and 6 bases for J; bases not matched to a gene: 15. CDR3 in amino acids: CASSLGEGTGGDQDGYTF. CDR3 in DNA: TGTGCCAGCAGCTTAGGGGAGGGTACAGGGGGCGATCAGGATGGCTACACCTTC.

The chain links TRBV29-1 to TRBJ2-2, with a possible D match to TRBD2 (5 bases). The germline V gene encodes CDR1 SQVTM and CDR2 ANQGSEA. The V end was cut by 7 bases, the J end by 7 bases, with 22 bases between. The CDR3 is 15 amino acids. In DNA, the CDR3 is TGCAGCGCAAAACAACCGGGATCGTCAATCGGGGAGCTGTTTTTT. Amino acid sequence: CSAKQPGSSIGELFF.

The V gene is TRBV7-9, the J gene TRBJ1-2; 9 bases align to TRBD1. Germline V gene lookup returns CDR1 SEHNR and CDR2 FQNEAQ (reference sequence). J was trimmed by 4 bases and V by 4 bases; bases with no gene match: 7. The CDR3 covers 15 residues. Here the CDR3 DNA reads TGTGCCAGCAGCTCCCTATCGGACAGGGGCTATGGCTACACCTTC. Translation: CASSSLSDRGYGYTF.

This clone was picked up a small number of times. The chain links TRBV27 to TRBJ1-2; no clear D. The CDR3 is made up of 13 amino acids. Germline lookup yields CDR1 MNHEY and CDR2 SMNVEV (reference sequence). Trimming took 3 bases from V and 4 from J, leaving 9 bases between them. CDR3 DNA sequence: TGTGCCAGCAGTTTTGGCAGAAGCTATGGCTACACCTTC. Its protein is CASSFGRSYGYTF.

Here the CDR3 reads CASSEPTSGRVGETQYF. The CDR3 DNA sequence: TGTGCCAGCAGTGAACCGACTAGCGGGAGGGTCGGGGAGACCCAGTACTTC. The chain combines TRBV25-1 with TRBJ2-5; the match to TRBD2 covers 14 bases. The ends lost 2 bases at V and 5 bases at J; junction bases unmatched: 7. The germline gives CDR1 MGHDK, CDR2 SYGVNS. The CDR3 contains 17 residues.

The chain carries TRBV4-2 and TRBJ2-3, with 10 bases matching TRBD1. The CDR3 sequence is 16 residues long. After removal of 2 bases from V and 7 bases from J, the junction contained 9 bases not matched to a gene. In germline, CDR1 is LGHNA, CDR2 YNFKEQ. The CDR3 DNA reads TGTGCCAGCAGCCAACCCGGACAGGGGGGCGCAAATACGCAGTATTTT. It specifies CASSQPGQGGANTQYF.

In its sample, this clone was seen once. The chain combines TRBV4-1 with TRBJ2-2, with a possible D match to TRBD2 (6 bases). V lost 7 bases, J lost 3 bases, and 24 bases lay in between. CDR3 length equals 18 residues. Germline V gene sequence: CDR1 MGHRA, CDR2 YSYEKL. The CDR3 reads CASTLKGTGETDTGELFF. The CDR3 nucleotides are TGCGCCAGCACCCTCAAGGGCACGGGAGAAACCGACACCGGGGAGCTGTTTTTT.

The chain joins TRBV7-9 to TRBJ2-3; D possibly corresponds to TRBD1 (5 bases). V dropped 5 bases and J dropped 5 bases, with 17 bases sitting between them. The CDR3 runs to 15 residues. CDR1 and CDR2 (germline): SEHNR, FQNEAQ (reference sequence). CDR3 sequence reads: CASSPTRWGQDTQYF. CDR3 DNA sequence: TGTGCCAGCAGCCCTACCAGGTGGGGCCAAGATACGCAGTATTTT.